This T cell receptor beta chain was sequenced for a study of T cells in localized non-small cell lung cancer. Study results and caveats: Sequencing was limited to one tumor region, leaving the possibility of heterogeneity open. Uninvolved nearby lung showed the greatest T cell clonality, exceeding that found in tumor. The study linked higher blood T cell density to longer overall survival.

Deletions cut 0 bases from V and 4 bases from J, with 5 bases between. This CDR3 is 14 amino acids long. In germline, CDR1 is SGDLS, CDR2 YYNGEE. Points on this clone: What it binds is not known.

Assay used: immunoSEQ multiplex PCR; TCRdb lists only in-frame clones, some missing. The data contain about 47,000 clones, roughly nine tenths of them singletons. V is TRBV9 and J is TRBJ1-6, with D hard to call. The TCR originated in a man aged 40-75 years with stage II lung adenocarcinoma. The sample was PBMCs, taken before any cancer treatment. This chain's CDR3 is CASSVEVYNSPLHF. CDR3 nucleotides: TGTGCCAGCAGCGTAGAGGTATATAATTCACCCCTCCACTTT.